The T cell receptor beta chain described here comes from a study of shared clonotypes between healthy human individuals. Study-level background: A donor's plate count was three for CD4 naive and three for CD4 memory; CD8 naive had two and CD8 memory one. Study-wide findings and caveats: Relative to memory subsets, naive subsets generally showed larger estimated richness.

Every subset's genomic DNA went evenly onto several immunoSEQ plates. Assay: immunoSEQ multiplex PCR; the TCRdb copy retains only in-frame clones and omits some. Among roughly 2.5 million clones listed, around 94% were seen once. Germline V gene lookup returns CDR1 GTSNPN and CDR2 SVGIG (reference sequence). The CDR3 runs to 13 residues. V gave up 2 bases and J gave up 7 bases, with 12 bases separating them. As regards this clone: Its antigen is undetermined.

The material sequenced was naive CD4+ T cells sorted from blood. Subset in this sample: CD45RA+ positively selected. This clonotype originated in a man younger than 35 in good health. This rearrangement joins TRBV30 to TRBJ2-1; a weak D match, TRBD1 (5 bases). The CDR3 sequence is CAWSMGRRNEQFF. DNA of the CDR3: TGTGCCTGGAGTATGGGGCGCCGGAATGAGCAGTTCTTC.